Given below is one T cell receptor beta chain in context. Antigen: not known. The data derive from a study of cytomegalovirus exposure and HLA in healthy donors. 60 Vbeta and 13 Jbeta primers were used in PCR. Some clones are missing from TCRdb's copy, which holds only in-frame ones; the method was immunoSEQ multiplex PCR. This table holds 100,000 to 150,000 clones, 77% found once. Unmatched junction bases numbered 5, after V lost 0 bases and J lost 13 bases. This CDR3 contains 12 residues. Germline CDR1 is SQVTM and CDR2 is ANQGSEA. Findings and caveats of the study: Per published reports, the classifier diagnosed cytomegalovirus status with high specificity and sensitivity. Later analysis suggested most CMV-associated TCR beta chains were HLA-restricted. Certain sequence variants were highly shared and formed a cluster, and this cluster was likely a sequencing artifact.

The chain links TRBV29-1 to TRBJ2-1, with 8 nucleotides matching TRBD1. The sample comprised PBMCs. The source is a man aged 18 to 29 in good health and CMV-seropositive. The CDR3, as DNA: TGCAGCGTTGAAGACTATGGACAGGGACAGTTCTTC. This translates into CSVEDYGQGQFF.